The 12 T cell receptor beta chains presented below share a single source sample, sequenced in a study of identical twins (dated by TCRdb to about 2016). To prepare the library, 5' RACE was applied. Data came from an Illumina HiSeq 2000. TCRdb took the public reads, trimmed them with fastp at Q25, ran MiXCR for clone calling and kept in-frame beta chains. A single entry per CDR3 protein holds the most common genes and DNA from its merged rows. Within this sample are some 760,000 distinct CDR3 sequences, with around a sixth of them counted one time only. The biggest ten clones account for less than 15% of the sample. A further study also used this sample, focusing on T cells expressing NK-cell markers.

The sample was PBMCs. These receptors were taken from a woman between 18 and 29 years old in good health.

This clonotype has more than one count but fewer than ten. This sequence joins TRBV7-2 and TRBJ2-7; tentatively, D is TRBD2 (5 bases). This CDR3 has 15 residues. In germline, CDR1 is SGHTA, CDR2 FQGNSA. The V gene lost 0 bases and the J gene lost 1 base, with 10 bases spanning the gap. This CDR3 reads CASSLARVGSYEQYF. The CDR3 DNA reads as TGTGCCAGCAGCTTAGCGAGGGTAGGGTCCTACGAGCAGTACTTC. Drawing the rest from reference TRBV7-2 and TRBJ2-7, the complete variable domain is GAGVSQSPSNKVTEKGKDVELRCDPISGHTALYWYRQSLGQGLEFLIYFQGNSAPDKSGLPSDRFSAERTGGSVSTLTIQRTQQEDSAVYLCASSLARVGSYEQYFGPGTRLTVT.

This clonotype has a handful of counts. The chain combines TRBV20-1 with TRBJ1-2; 7 bases fit TRBD1. Germline V gives CDR1 DFQATT, CDR2 SNEGSKA (reference sequence). The CDR3 length is 11 residues. V gave up 2 bases and J gave up 7 bases; unmatched junction bases: 1. The CDR3 nucleotides are TGCAGTGCTAGACAGGGGGTTGGCTACACCTTC. Protein product: CSARQGVGYTF.

In this sample, this clonotype turned up a few times. Here the CDR3 DNA reads TGTGCCAGCAGCTTGGTTGGTGGGAGTAGCACCGGGGAGCTGTTTTTT. Translated: CASSLVGGSSTGELFF. The rearrangement joins TRBV5-5 to TRBJ2-2; a possible D gene is TRBD2 (5 bases). V was pared by 0 bases and J by 4 bases, with 13 bases between. Germline lookup yields CDR1 SGHKS and CDR2 YYEKEE (reference sequence). This CDR3 is built from 16 residues.

This clonotype has only a few counts. The genes are TRBV5-5 and TRBJ2-2; D is perhaps TRBD2 (5 bases). Trimming shortened V by 2 bases and J by 2 bases, and 13 bases separated the two germline ends. The CDR3 loop spans 16 amino acids. From germline, CDR1 is SGHKS and CDR2 YYEKEE (reference sequence). The CDR3 bases are TGTGCCAGCAGCTTCCGGGAATTCGGTAACACCGGGGAGCTGTTTTTT. Residues: CASSFREFGNTGELFF.

The V and J genes are TRBV19 and TRBJ2-1, with no clear D. Between the trimmed V and J ends, which lost 5 bases and 0 bases, there was a span of 14 bases. This CDR3 has 16 residues. Germline V gene sequence: CDR1 LNHDA, CDR2 SQIVND (reference sequence). CDR3 sequence reads: CASSYSPGSSYNEQFF. Written as DNA, the CDR3 is TGTGCCAGTAGTTATTCCCCGGGCAGCTCCTACAATGAGCAGTTCTTC.

The rearrangement joins TRBV10-2 to TRBJ1-2; possibly TRBD1 for D (6 bases). Trimming took off 5 bases at V and 4 bases at J, with 11 bases between the two ends. Germline CDR1 reads WSHSY; CDR2 reads SAAADI. The CDR3 runs to 13 residues. The CDR3 region has the DNA TGCGCCAGCAGTAAACAGGGAGTCTATGGCTACACCTTC. Translated, it gives CASSKQGVYGYTF.

The chain has TRBV18 and TRBJ1-1; maybe TRBD1 (5 bases). CDR3 size: 15 residues. The ends were cut back, 0 bases at V and 6 bases at J, with 14 bases in the middle. Germline V CDR1 and CDR2: KGHSH, LQKENI. The CDR3 loop reads CASSPPSGGEAEAFF. The CDR3 DNA reads TGTGCCAGCTCACCACCCTCGGGGGGGGAGGCTGAAGCTTTCTTT.

The chain carries TRBV30 and TRBJ2-7; D gene ambiguous. This CDR3 has 13 amino acids. Germline assignment: CDR1 GTSNPN and CDR2 SVGIG (reference sequence). The V end was cut by 3 bases, the J end by 1 base, with 10 bases between. This chain's CDR3 is CAWSHEESYEQYF. The CDR3 DNA reads TGTGCCTGGAGCCATGAGGAATCCTACGAGCAGTACTTC.

The rearrangement uses TRBV20-1 and TRBJ2-2; 9 nucleotides match TRBD1. The CDR3 loop spans 15 amino acids. Germline CDR1 and CDR2: DFQATT and SNEGSKA (reference sequence). The V and J ends lost 3 bases and 6 bases, in that order; junction bases with no gene match: 8. The CDR3 loop reads CSARPGQGEAGELFF. The CDR3 region has the DNA TGCAGTGCTAGGCCGGGACAGGGAGAGGCCGGGGAGCTGTTTTTT.

The chain couples TRBV29-1 to TRBJ2-3; 7 positions match TRBD1. Germline values: CDR1 SQVTM, CDR2 ANQGSEA. The CDR3 sequence is 14 residues long. After removal of 7 bases from V and 0 bases from J, the junction contained 7 bases not matched to a gene. The CDR3 here is CSGWTGDSTDTQYF. CDR3 in DNA: TGCAGCGGATGGACAGGCGACAGCACAGATACGCAGTATTTT.

This chain connects TRBV5-1 to TRBJ2-5; D unclear. With 0 bases removed from V and 0 bases from J, the gap between germline ends came to 6 bases. CDR3 size: 14 residues. The germline gives CDR1 SGHRS, CDR2 YFSETQ. CDR3 DNA: TGCGCCAGCAGCTTGGCCGCACACCAAGAGACCCAGTACTTC. This codes for CASSLAAHQETQYF.

This clonotype was recorded a few times. The rearrangement joins TRBV14 to TRBJ2-1, with no clear D. Germline values: CDR1 SGHDN, CDR2 FVKESK. CDR3 length: 14 residues. V lost 3 bases and J 10 bases, leaving 16 bases between the germline ends. The CDR3, as DNA: TGTGCCAGCAGCCATCTCCAGCGACATCTCGAGCAGTTCTTC. Translated: CASSHLQRHLEQFF.